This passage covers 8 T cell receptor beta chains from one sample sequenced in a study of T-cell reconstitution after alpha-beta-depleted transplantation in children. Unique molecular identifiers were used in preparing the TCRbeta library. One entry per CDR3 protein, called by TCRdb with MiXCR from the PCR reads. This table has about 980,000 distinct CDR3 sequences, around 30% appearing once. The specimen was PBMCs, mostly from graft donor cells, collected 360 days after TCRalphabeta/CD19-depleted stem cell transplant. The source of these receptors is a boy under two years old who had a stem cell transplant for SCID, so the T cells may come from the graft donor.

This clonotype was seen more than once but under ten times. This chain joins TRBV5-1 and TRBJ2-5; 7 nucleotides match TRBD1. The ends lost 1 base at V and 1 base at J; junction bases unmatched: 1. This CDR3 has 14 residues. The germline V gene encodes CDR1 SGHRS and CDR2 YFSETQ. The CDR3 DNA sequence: TGCGCCAGCAGCTTGAGGGACAGCCAAGAGACCCAGTACTTC. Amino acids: CASSLRDSQETQYF.

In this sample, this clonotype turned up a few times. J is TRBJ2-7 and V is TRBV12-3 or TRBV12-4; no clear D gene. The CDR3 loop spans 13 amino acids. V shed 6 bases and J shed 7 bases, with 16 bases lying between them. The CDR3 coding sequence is TGTGCCAGCAGGCCGATTGGAGCGCGGGAGCAGTACTTC. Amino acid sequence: CASRPIGAREQYF.

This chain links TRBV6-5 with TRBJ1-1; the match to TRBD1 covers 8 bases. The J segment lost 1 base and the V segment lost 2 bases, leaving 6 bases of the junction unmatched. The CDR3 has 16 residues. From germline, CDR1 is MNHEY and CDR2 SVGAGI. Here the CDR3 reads CASSYPWGQENTEAFF. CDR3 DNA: TGTGCCAGCAGTTACCCTTGGGGACAGGAGAACACTGAAGCTTTCTTT.

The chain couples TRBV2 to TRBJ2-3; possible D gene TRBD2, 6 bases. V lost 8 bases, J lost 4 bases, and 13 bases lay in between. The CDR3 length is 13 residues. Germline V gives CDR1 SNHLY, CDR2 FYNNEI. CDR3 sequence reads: CASEKRVADTQYF. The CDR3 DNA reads TGTGCCAGCGAGAAGCGGGTGGCAGATACGCAGTATTTT.

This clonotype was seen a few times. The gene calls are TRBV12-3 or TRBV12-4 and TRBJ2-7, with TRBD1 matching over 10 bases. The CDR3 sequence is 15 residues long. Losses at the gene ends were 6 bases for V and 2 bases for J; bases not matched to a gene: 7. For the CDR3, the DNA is TGTGCCAGCAGAGATGACAGGGGGCTTGCCTACGAGCAGTACTTC. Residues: CASRDDRGLAYEQYF.

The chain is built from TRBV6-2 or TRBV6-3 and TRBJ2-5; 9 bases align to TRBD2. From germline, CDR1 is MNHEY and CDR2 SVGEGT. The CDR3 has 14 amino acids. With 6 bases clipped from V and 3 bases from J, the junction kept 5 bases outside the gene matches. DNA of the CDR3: TGTGCCAGCAGACCAATAGCGGGGGAAGAGACCCAGTACTTC. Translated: CASRPIAGEETQYF.

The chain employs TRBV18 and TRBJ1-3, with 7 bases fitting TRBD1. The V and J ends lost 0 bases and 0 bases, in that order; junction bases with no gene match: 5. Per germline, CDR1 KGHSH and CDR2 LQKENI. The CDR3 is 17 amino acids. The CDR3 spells CASSPPGGQHSGNTIYF. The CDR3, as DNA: TGTGCCAGCTCACCACCTGGGGGACAGCACTCTGGAAACACCATATATTTT.

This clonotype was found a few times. CDR3 sequence (DNA): TGTGCCAGCAGATACCGGGACAGGAACACTGAAGCTTTCTTT. As protein: CASRYRDRNTEAFF. The chain carries TRBV6-5 and TRBJ1-1; 7 bases map to TRBD1. J was trimmed by 1 base and V by 6 bases; bases with no gene match: 5. The germline gives CDR1 MNHEY, CDR2 SVGAGI. The CDR3 is made up of 14 amino acids.